This TCR beta chain was identified in a study of radiotherapy plus CTLA-4 blockade in lung cancer. Germline-derived CDR1 and CDR2 are MNHNS and SASEGT. The J segment lost 2 bases and the V segment lost 5 bases, leaving 4 bases of the junction unmatched. This CDR3 spans 14 amino acids. Method: immunoSEQ multiplex PCR; TCRdb's copy keeps in-frame clones and lacks some. Of approximately 80,000 clones listed, 84% are singletons. A word on this clone: Its antigen is not identified.

Study results and caveats: It was early blood T cell clone dynamics, with interferon-beta, that reportedly best predicted response.

Focal radiation was given together with CTLA-4 blockade (ipilimumab) to patients with chemo-refractory metastatic non-small-cell lung cancer. This chain uses TRBV6-1 with TRBJ2-5; 8 nucleotides align to TRBD1. Sequenced here: peripheral blood, sampled from a patient treated with radiotherapy plus ipilimumab. This clonotype was sampled from a human donor with non-small cell lung cancer who had stable disease on radiotherapy plus ipilimumab. CDR3: CASSFRDRQETQYF. Written as DNA, the CDR3 is TGTGCCAGCAGTTTCCGGGACAGGCAAGAGACCCAGTACTTC.